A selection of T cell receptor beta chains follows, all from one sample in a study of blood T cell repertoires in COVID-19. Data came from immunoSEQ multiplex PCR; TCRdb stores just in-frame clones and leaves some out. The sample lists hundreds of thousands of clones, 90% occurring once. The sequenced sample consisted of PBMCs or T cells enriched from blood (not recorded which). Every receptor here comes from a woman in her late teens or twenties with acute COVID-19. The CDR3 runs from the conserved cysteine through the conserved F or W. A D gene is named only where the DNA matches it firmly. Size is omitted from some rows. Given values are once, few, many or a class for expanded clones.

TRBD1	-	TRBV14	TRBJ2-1	TGTGCCAGCAGCCAATTAGGGACAGGGGTACGGGGTGAGCAGTTCTTC	CASSQLGTGVRGEQFF
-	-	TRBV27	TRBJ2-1	TGTGCCAGCAGTTTAGTAGCGGACAATGAGCAGTTCTTC	CASSLVADNEQFF
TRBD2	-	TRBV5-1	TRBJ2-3	TGCGCCAGCAAGCGGGAGGGCCATCTCGCAGATACGCAGTATTTT	CASKREGHLADTQYF
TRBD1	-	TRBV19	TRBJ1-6	TGTGCCAGTCGCCCGGACAGGGAGAGTTCACCCCTCCACTTT	CASRPDRESSPLHF
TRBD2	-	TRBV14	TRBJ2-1	TGTGCCAGCAGCCAGGGACTAGGTTTCGATGAGCAGTTCTTC	CASSQGLGFDEQFF
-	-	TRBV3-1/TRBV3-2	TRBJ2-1	TGTGCCAGCAGCCAAGATAGCCCGTATGGTGGAGTGTGGAATGAGCAGTTCTTC	CASSQDSPYGGVWNEQFF
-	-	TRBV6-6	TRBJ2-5	TGTGCCAGCAGTTACTCTGCAGGGAAAGAGACCCAGTACTTC	CASSYSAGKETQYF
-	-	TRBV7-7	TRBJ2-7	TGTGCCAGCAGCTTAATGGAAGTGGGAGGCGCGGGCCCCTCCTACGAGCAGTACTTC	CASSLMEVGGAGPSYEQYF
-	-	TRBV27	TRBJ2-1	TGTGCCAGCAGTCCCACCGGGCGGGGTGAGCAGTTCTTC	CASSPTGRGEQFF
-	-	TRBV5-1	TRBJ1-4	TGCGCCAGCAGCTTATCTTCAACTAATGAAAAACTGTTTTTT	CASSLSSTNEKLFF
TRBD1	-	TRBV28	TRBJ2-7	TGTGCCAGCAGGTCCACCGGGACAGGAATGAACGAGCAGTACTTC	CASRSTGTGMNEQYF
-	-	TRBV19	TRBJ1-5	TGTGCCAGCAACCGGGACACAGGGCATCAGCCCCAGCATTTT	CASNRDTGHQPQHF
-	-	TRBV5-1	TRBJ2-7	TGCGCCAGCAGCTTAGGGCGGGGACCCTACGAGCAGTACTTC	CASSLGRGPYEQYF
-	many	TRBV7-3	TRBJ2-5	TGTGCCAGCAGTCGAGAGCATGGAGAGACCCAGTACTTC	CASSREHGETQYF
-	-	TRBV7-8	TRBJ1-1	TGTGCCAGCAGCGGAGATCAGAACACTGAAGCTTTCTTT	CASSGDQNTEAFF
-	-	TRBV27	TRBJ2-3	TGTGCCAGCAGTTGGGACACCACAGATACGCAGTATTTT	CASSWDTTDTQYF